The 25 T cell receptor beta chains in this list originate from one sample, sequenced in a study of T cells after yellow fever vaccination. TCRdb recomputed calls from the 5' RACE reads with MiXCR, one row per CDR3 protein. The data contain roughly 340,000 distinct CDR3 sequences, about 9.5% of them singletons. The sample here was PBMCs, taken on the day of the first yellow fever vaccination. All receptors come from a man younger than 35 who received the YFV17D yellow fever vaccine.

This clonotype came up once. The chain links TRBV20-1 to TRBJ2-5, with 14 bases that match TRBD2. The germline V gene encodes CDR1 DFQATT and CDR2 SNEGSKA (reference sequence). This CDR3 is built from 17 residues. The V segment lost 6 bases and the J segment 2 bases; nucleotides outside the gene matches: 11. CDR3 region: CSATGTSGGGGQETQYF. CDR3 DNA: TGCAGTGCAACCGGGACTAGCGGGGGCGGCGGGCAAGAGACCCAGTACTTC.

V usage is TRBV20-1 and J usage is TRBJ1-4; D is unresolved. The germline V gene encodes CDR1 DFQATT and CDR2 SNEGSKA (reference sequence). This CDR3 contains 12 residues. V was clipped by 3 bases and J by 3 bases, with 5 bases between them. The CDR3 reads CSASQPNEKLFF. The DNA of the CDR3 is TGCAGTGCTAGCCAGCCTAATGAAAAACTGTTTTTT.

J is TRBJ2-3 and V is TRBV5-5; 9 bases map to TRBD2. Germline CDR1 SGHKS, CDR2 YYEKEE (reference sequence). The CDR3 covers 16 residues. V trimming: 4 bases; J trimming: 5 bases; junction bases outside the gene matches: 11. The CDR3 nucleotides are TGTGCCAGCAGCCCCCGGCTAGCGGGGAAGATAGATACGCAGTATTTT. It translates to CASSPRLAGKIDTQYF.

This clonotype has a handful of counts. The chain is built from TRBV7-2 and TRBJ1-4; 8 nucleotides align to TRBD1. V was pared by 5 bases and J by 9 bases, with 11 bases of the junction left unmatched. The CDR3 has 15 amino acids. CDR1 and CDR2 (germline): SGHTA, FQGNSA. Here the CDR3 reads CASSPSTGDEKKLFF. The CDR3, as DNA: TGTGCCAGCAGCCCCTCGACAGGGGACGAGAAAAAACTGTTTTTT.

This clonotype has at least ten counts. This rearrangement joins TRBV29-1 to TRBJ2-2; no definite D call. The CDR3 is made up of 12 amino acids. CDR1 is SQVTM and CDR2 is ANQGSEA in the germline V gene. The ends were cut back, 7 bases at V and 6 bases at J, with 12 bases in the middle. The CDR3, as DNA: TGCAGCGCGAGTCACAACCCCGGGGAGCTGTTTTTT. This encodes CSASHNPGELFF.

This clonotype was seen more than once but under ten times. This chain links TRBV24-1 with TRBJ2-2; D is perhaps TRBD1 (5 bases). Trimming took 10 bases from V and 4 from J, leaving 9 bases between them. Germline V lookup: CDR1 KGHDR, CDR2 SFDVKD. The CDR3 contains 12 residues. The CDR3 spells CATGAGTGELFF. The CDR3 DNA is TGTGCCACAGGGGCAGGCACCGGGGAGCTGTTTTTT.

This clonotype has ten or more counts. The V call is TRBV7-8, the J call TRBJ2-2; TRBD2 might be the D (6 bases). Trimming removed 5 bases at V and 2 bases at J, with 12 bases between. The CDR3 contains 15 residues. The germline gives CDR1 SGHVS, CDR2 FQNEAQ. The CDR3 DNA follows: TGTGCCAGCAGCCTCTGGCGGGGAAACACCGGGGAGCTGTTTTTT. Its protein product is CASSLWRGNTGELFF.

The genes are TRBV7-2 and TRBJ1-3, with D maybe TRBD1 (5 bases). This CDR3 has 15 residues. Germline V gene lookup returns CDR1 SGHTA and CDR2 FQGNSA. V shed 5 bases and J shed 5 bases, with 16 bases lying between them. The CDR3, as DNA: TGTGCCAGCAGCGAGGGGCGGGCTAAGAGAAACACCATATATTTT. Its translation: CASSEGRAKRNTIYF.

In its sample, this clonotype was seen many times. In nucleotides, the CDR3 is TGTGCCAGCAGCCGGGGGCTGGACAATGAGCAGTTCTTC. This codes for CASSRGLDNEQFF. The chain joins TRBV7-9 to TRBJ2-1; perhaps D is TRBD1 or TRBD2 (6 bases each). The CDR3 contains 13 residues. V lost 5 bases and J lost 5, with 10 bases in between. In germline, CDR1 is SEHNR, CDR2 FQNEAQ (reference sequence).

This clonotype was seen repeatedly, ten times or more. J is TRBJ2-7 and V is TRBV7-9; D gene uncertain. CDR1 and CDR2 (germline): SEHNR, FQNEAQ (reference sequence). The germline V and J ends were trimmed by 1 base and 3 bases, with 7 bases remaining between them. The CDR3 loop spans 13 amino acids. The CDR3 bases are TGTGCCAGCAGCTTAGGGGATAACTACGAGCAGTACGTC. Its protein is CASSLGDNYEQYV.

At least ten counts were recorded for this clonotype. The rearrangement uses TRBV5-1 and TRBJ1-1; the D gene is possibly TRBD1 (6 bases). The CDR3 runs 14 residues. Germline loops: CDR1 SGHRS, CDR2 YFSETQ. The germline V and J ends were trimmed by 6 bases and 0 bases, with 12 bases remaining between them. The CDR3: CASTTDRMNTEAFF. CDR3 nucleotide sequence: TGCGCCAGCACCACTGACAGGATGAACACTGAAGCTTTCTTT.

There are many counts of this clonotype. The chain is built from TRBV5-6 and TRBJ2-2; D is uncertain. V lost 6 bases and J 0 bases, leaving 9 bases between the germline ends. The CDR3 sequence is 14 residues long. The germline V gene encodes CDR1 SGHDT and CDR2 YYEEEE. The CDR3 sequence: CASTRVANTGELFF. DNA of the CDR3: TGTGCCAGCACCCGAGTTGCGAACACCGGGGAGCTGTTTTTT.

CDR3 in amino acids: CASSLPGAGQQFF. CDR3 nucleotides: TGTGCCAGCAGCCTGCCAGGGGCGGGTCAGCAGTTCTTC. This chain uses TRBV7-3 with TRBJ2-1, with a possible D match to TRBD1 (6 bases). There are 13 residues in the CDR3. Trimming stripped 5 bases from V and 11 bases from J, with 16 bases between. The V gene's germline CDR1 is SGHTA and CDR2 FQGTGA.

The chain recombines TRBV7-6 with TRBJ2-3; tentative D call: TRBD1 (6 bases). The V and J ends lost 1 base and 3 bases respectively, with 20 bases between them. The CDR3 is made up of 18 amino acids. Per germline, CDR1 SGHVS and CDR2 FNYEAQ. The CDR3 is CASSLGSGGLGRTDTQYF. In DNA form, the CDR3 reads TGTGCCAGCAGCTTAGGGTCTGGGGGCCTCGGTAGGACAGATACGCAGTATTTT.

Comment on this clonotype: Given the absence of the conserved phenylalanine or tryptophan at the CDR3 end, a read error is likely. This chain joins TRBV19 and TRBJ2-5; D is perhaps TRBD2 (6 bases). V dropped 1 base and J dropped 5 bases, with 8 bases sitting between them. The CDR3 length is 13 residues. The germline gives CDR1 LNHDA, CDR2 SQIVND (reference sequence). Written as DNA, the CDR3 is TGTGCCAGTAGTATAGCTGGGGGGGAGACCCAGTACTAC. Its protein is CASSIAGGETQYY.

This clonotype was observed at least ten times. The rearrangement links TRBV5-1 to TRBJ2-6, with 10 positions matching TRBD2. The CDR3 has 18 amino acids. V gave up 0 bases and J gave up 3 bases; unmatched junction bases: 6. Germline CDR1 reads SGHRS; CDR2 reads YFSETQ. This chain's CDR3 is CASSLDPSGGGGANVLTF. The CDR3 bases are TGCGCCAGCAGCTTGGATCCTAGCGGGGGTGGTGGGGCCAACGTCCTGACTTTC.

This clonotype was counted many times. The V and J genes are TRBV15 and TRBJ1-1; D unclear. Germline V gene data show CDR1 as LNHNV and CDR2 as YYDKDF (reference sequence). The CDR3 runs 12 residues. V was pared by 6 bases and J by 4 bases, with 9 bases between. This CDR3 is CATSPRGTEAFF. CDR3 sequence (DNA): TGTGCCACCAGTCCCCGGGGCACTGAAGCTTTCTTT. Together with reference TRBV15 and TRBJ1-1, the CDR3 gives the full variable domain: DAMVIQNPRYQVTQFGKPVTLSCSQTLNHNVMYWYQQKSSQAPKLLFHYYDKDFNNEADTPDNFQSRRPNTSFCFLDIRSPGLGDTAMYLCATSPRGTEAFFGQGTRLTVV.

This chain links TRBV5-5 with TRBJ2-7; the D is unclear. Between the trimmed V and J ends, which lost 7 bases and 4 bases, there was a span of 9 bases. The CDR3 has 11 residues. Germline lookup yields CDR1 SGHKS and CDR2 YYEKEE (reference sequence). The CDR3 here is CASGSTYEQYF. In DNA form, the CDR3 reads TGTGCCAGCGGATCTACATACGAGCAGTACTTC.

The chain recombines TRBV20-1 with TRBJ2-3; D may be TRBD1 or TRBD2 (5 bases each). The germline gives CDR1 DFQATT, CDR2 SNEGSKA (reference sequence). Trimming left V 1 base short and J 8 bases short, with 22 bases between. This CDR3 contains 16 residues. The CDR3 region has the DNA TGCAGTGCTAGAGTGTCGGGGATCCGCGAGGGGCGTACGCAGTATTTT. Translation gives CSARVSGIREGRTQYF.

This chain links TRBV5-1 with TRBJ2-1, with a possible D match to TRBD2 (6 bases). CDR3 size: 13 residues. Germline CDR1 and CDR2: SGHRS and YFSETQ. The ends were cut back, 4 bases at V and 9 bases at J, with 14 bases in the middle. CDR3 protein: CASSDHLGGEQFF. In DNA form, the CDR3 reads TGCGCCAGCAGCGATCATCTGGGGGGTGAGCAGTTCTTC.

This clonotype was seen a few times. CDR3 amino acids: CATSRDRGGQTQYF. Written as DNA, the CDR3 is TGTGCCACCAGCAGAGATAGAGGGGGACAAACGCAGTATTTT. The rearrangement links TRBV15 to TRBJ2-3; possibly TRBD1 for D (6 bases). The CDR3 covers 14 residues. CDR1 and CDR2 from the germline V gene are LNHNV and YYDKDF (reference sequence). Trimming removed 0 bases from V and 9 bases from J, with 13 bases in between.

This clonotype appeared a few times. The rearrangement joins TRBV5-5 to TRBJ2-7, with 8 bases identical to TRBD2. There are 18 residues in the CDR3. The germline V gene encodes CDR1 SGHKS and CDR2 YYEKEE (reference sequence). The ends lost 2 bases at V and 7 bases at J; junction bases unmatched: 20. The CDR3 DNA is TGTGCCAGCAGCTTTTCTGTGCCCTATAGCGGGGACCGGCGGGAGCAGTACGTC. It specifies CASSFSVPYSGDRREQYV.

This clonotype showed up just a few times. The CDR3 sequence is CASSYGVPTPNYGYTF. As DNA, the CDR3 is TGTGCCAGCAGTTACGGGGTACCAACTCCTAACTATGGCTACACCTTC. This chain connects TRBV6-5 to TRBJ1-2, with D unresolved. The CDR3 covers 16 residues. Between the trimmed V and J ends, which lost 2 bases and 0 bases, there was a span of 13 bases. Germline V gene data show CDR1 as MNHEY and CDR2 as SVGAGI.

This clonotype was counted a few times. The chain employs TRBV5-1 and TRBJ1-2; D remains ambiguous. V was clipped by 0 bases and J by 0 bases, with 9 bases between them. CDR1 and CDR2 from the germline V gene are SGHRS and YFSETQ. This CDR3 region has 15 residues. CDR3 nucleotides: TGCGCCAGCAGCTTGGGTTGGGATTCTAACTATGGCTACACCTTC. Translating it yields CASSLGWDSNYGYTF.

The CDR3, as DNA: TGTGCCAGCAGTTTTCGTCAGCCCCAGCATTTT. Translated: CASSFRQPQHF. The rearrangement links TRBV12-3 or TRBV12-4 to TRBJ1-5; D is undetermined. The V gene lost 3 bases and the J gene lost 6 bases, with 3 bases spanning the gap. The CDR3 runs to 11 residues.